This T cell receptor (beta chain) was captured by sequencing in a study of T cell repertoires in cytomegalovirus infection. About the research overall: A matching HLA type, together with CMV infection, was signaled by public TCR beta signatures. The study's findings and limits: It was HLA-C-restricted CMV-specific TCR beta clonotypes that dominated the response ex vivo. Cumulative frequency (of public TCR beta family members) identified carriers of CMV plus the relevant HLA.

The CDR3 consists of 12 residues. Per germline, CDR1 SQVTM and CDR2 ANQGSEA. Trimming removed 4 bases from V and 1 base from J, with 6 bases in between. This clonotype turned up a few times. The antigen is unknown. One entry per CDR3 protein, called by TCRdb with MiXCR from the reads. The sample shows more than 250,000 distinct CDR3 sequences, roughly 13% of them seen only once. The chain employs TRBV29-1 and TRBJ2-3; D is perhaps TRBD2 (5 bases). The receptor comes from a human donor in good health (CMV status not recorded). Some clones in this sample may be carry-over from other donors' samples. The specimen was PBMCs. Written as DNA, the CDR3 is TGCAGCGTTGGTAGCGGCACAGATACGCAGTATTTT. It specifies CSVGSGTDTQYF.